The sequence of this T cell receptor (beta chain) was determined in a study of blood T cell repertoires in COVID-19. Study context: Both acute and convalescent COVID-19 samples were obtained from the United States, Italy and Spain.

Concerning this clone: This CDR3 is also generated by other DNA sequences in the sample.

In the original workflow: Reference gene primer amplification gave estimated nucleated cell counts. The assay was immunoSEQ multiplex PCR, and TCRdb's table has in-frame clones only and misses some. Clonal size and the V and J genes are those of that table, whereas D and trimming came from the DNA. The sample shows 350,000 to 450,000 clones, approximately 91% of them seen only once. Clinical histories supplied by participants themselves formed the basis of cohort assignment. The CDR3 spans 13 residues. Trimming stripped 3 bases from V and 3 bases from J, with 8 bases between. The germline V gene has CDR1 KGHSH and CDR2 LQKENI.

The V gene is TRBV18, the J gene TRBJ1-2; D is unresolved. Input material: PBMCs or T cells enriched from blood (not recorded which). The sequence was obtained from a woman in her thirties or forties who had been exposed to COVID-19. The CDR3 sequence is CASSPTGDYGYTF. In DNA form, the CDR3 reads TGTGCCAGCTCACCGACGGGAGACTATGGCTACACCTTC.